This T cell receptor beta chain was identified during a study of HIV-infected patients and healthy controls. Study-wide points: The diversity differences were not explained by slight age and sex differences between study cohorts. HIV+ repertoires were severely depleted of MAIT alpha-chain CDR3s, unlike healthy controls.

All unsorted peripheral T cells were captured because whole blood was used without fractionation. cDNA was made from around 0.5 ug RNA using alpha and beta constant primers. Alpha and beta chain libraries were made separately by chain-specific third strand synthesis with multiplexing indices. Each molecule carried a 12-nucleotide identifier made of two joined random hexamers added before amplification. TCRdb reprocessed the 5' RACE reads via MiXCR and lists one record per CDR3 protein. Of under 20,000 distinct CDR3 sequences detected, over 7% appear once; the ten largest clones hold roughly 2.6%. At least ten counts were recorded for this clonotype. Antigen unknown. The germline V gene has CDR1 SGHTA and CDR2 FQGNSA. This CDR3 has 15 amino acids. Trimming shortened V by 7 bases and J by 2 bases, and 15 bases separated the two germline ends.

This sequence joins TRBV7-2 and TRBJ1-5; no clear D gene. The receptor comes from an adult in good health. Sequenced material: blood. The CDR3 nucleotides are TGTGCCAGCACGGACGCTCGGATCGGCAATCAGCCCCAGCATTTT. Residues: CASTDARIGNQPQHF.